The present TCR beta chain was sequenced within a study of CD8+ T cells in alopecia areata. V lost 5 bases to trimming and J lost 1 base; unmatched junction nucleotides: 3. Germline values: CDR1 SGHVS, CDR2 FNYEAQ. There are 14 residues in the CDR3. Notes on the study in general: Sequence data from scalp samples additionally include resident alphabeta T cells of normal skin. In scalp and blood during tofacitinib, many expanded lesional clones persisted.

RNA, once extracted, was reverse transcribed into cDNA for use as the sequencing template. Using immunoSEQ multiplex PCR, the repertoire was profiled, and TCRdb retains in-frame clones only, with some absent. The table shows 150,000 to 200,000 clones, with about 55% occurring only once. Treatment given: oral pan-JAK inhibitor, 5-10 mg twice daily. The researchers isolated CD4+ and CD8+ T cells from PBMCs by sorting. Remarks on this clone: The antigen is unknown.

The source of this sequence is a human donor with alopecia areata. The chain combines TRBV7-6 with TRBJ2-7; 9 bases agree with TRBD1. Specimen: CD8+ T cells sorted from blood, collected at week 24, from a patient treated with tofacitinib. The CDR3 reads CASSQGQGSYEQYF. CDR3 sequence (DNA): TGTGCCAGCAGCCAAGGACAGGGGTCCTACGAGCAGTACTTC.